This T cell receptor (beta chain) was captured by sequencing in a study of CD8+ T cells in alopecia areata. Study findings and constraints: Resident alphabeta T cells of normal skin are also sequenced in scalp samples.

The CDR3 extends over 14 amino acids. Trimming pared 1 base from V and 3 bases from J, leaving 10 bases between. The germline gives CDR1 GTSNPN, CDR2 SVGIG (reference sequence). Following RNA extraction, reverse transcription yielded cDNA that acted as the sequencing template. Measured with immunoSEQ multiplex PCR; TCRdb has only the in-frame clones, and not every one. The top ten clones hold less than 0.8% of a sample with about 190,000 clones, around 56% of them seen once. A note on this clone: Its antigen is unknown.

The treatment: oral pan-JAK inhibitor, 5-10 mg twice daily. Individuals with alopecia areata gave both lesional scalp punch biopsies and peripheral blood for collection. The sample consisted of CD4+ T cells sorted from blood, taken at week 4, from a patient treated with tofacitinib. The receptor was isolated from a human donor with alopecia areata. The genes are TRBV30 and TRBJ1-5; D remains ambiguous. In nucleotides, the CDR3 is TGTGCCTGGAGTGGACGGAGAAACAATCAGCCCCAGCATTTT. This gives the protein CAWSGRRNNQPQHF. The variable domain in full, completed from reference TRBV30 and TRBJ1-5, reads SQTIHQWPATLVQPVGSPLSLECTVEGTSNPNLYWYRQAAGRGLQLLFYSVGIGQISSEVPQNLSASRPQDRQFILSSKKLLLSDSGFYLCAWSGRRNNQPQHFGDGTRLSIL.